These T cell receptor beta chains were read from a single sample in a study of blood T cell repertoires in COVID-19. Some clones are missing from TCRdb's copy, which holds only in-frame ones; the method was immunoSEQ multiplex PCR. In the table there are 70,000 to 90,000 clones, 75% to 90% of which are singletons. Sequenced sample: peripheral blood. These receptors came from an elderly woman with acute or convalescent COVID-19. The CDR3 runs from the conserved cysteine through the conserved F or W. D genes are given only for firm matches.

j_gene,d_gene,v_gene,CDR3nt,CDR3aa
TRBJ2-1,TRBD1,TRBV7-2,TGTGCCAGCAGCCTAGACAGGGGGCGGGAGCAGTTCTTC,CASSLDRGREQFF
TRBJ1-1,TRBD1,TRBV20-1,TGCAGTGCTTCCCGGACAGGGTCGGCTTTCTTT,CSASRTGSAFF
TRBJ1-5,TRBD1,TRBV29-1,TGCAGCGTTCAATACACAGGGGTCAATCAGCCCCAGCATTTT,CSVQYTGVNQPQHF
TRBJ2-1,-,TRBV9,TGTGCCAGCAGCGTAGGCCTTAGCTCCTACAATGAGCAGTTCTTC,CASSVGLSSYNEQFF
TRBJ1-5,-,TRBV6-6,TGTGCCAGCAGGGACGACCGAGGGAATCAGCCCCAGCATTTT,CASRDDRGNQPQHF
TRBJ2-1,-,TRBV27,TGTGCCAGCAGTTTATCGAGGGGGGGGGCCAGTGAGCAGTTCTTC,CASSLSRGGASEQFF
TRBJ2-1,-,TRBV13,TGTGCCAGCAGCTTACGGGGGGCCTCTGAGCAGTTCTTC,CASSLRGASEQFF
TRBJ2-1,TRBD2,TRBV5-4,TGTGCCAGCAGCGGGGCGTCTAGCGGGAGCCACAATGAGCAGTTCTTC,CASSGASSGSHNEQFF
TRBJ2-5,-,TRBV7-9,TGTGCCAGCAGCTTAGTGCTCGGCCAAGAGACCCAGTACTTC,CASSLVLGQETQYF
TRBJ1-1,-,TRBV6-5,TGTGCCAGCAGTTACTCGGGGGGGCCGAACACTGAAGCTTTCTTT,CASSYSGGPNTEAFF
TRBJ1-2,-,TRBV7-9,TGTGCCAGCAGCCCGCCGGGAGGCTATGGCTACACCTTC,CASSPPGGYGYTF
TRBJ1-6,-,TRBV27,TGTGCCAGCAGTTTAGGGCAGTATAATTCACCCCTCCACTTT,CASSLGQYNSPLHF
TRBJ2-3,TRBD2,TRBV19,TGTGCCAGTAGTATCGGGGGGGGCACAGATACGCAGTATTTT,CASSIGGGTDTQYF